This record concerns one TCR beta chain sequence. The antigen is not known. This entry comes from a study of chemoradiotherapy in HPV16-positive cancers. Whole-study findings and limits: Candidate HPV-specific clones and E7-related TCR motifs grew in tumor during treatment. Only two HPV16-positive patients supplied the functional HPV-specificity definition.

CDR1 is SGHDN and CDR2 is FVKESK in the germline V gene. This CDR3 contains 17 residues. V gave up 0 bases and J gave up 1 base, with 15 bases separating them. Repertoires were generated with immunoSEQ multiplex PCR, while TCRdb's copy carries only in-frame clones and drops some. The sample contains about 8,400 clones, approximately 90% of which appear only once. V is TRBV14 and J is TRBJ2-5; D is possibly TRBD1 (6 bases). The TCR originated in a human donor with HPV-associated anogenital cancer. Sequencing was performed on tumor tissue, taken from a patient who underwent chemoradiotherapy. The CDR3 DNA sequence: TGTGCCAGCAGCCAAGAGTACCGGGGACACTTCCAAGAGACCCAGTACTTC. It encodes CASSQEYRGHFQETQYF.